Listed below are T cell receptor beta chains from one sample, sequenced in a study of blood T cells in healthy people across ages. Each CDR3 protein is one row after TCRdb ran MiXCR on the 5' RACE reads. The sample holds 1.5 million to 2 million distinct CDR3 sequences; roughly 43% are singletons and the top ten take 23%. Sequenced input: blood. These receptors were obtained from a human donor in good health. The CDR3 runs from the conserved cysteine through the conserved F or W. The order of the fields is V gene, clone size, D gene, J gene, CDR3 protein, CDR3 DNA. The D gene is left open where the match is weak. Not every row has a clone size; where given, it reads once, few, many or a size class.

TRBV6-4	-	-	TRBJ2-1	CASSDSGGLFNEQFF	TGTGCCAGCAGTGACTCGGGGGGCCTATTCAATGAGCAGTTCTTC
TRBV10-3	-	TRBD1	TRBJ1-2	CAISESPGQLYGYTF	TGTGCCATCAGTGAATCTCCGGGACAGCTCTATGGCTACACCTTC
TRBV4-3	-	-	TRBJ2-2	CASSPGTSGNTGELFF	TGCGCCAGCAGCCCAGGAACGAGTGGGAACACCGGGGAGCTGTTTTTT
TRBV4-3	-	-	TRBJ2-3	CASSQDLRDGATDTQYF	TGCGCCAGCAGCCAAGATCTCAGGGACGGGGCCACAGATACGCAGTATTTT
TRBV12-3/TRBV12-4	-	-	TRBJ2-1	CASSFGGGQFF	TGTGCCAGCAGTTTCGGTGGGGGTCAGTTCTTC
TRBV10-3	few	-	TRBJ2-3	CAIRDAGDTQYF	TGTGCCATCAGGGACGCGGGGGATACGCAGTATTTT
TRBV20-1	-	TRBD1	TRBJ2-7	CSAPLTGWYEQYF	TGCAGTGCTCCACTGACAGGGTGGTACGAGCAGTACTTC
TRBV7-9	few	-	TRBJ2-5	CASSPPGRLETQYF	TGTGCCAGCAGCCCCCCGGGACGTTTGGAGACCCAGTACTTC
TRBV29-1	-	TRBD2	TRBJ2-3	CSVAPGGSTDTQYF	TGCAGCGTGGCCCCGGGGGGTAGCACAGATACTCAGTATTTT
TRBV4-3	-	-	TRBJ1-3	CASSQVGGALGNTIYF	TGCGCCAGCAGCCAAGTTGGGGGGGCCCTTGGAAACACCATATATTTT
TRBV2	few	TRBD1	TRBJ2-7	CAGRGPLGQGANSYEQYF	TGTGCCGGCAGGGGTCCTCTCGGACAGGGCGCTAACTCCTACGAGCAGTACTTC
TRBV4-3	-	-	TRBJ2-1	CASSPQGHEQFF	TGCGCCAGCAGCCCGCAGGGGCACGAGCAGTTCTTC
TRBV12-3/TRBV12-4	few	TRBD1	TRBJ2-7	CASSPPGQGSTYEQYF	TGTGCCAGCAGTCCACCGGGACAGGGTTCTACCTACGAGCAGTACTTC
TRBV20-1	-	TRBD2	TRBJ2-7	CSARGGGMNYEQYF	TGCAGTGCTAGAGGGGGGGGGATGAACTACGAGCAGTACTTC
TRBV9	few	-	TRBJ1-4	CASSSKVQAKLFF	TGTGCCAGCAGCTCAAAGGTTCAGGCAAAACTGTTTTTT
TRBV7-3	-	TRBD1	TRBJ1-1	CARPSTGTGGTEAFF	TGTGCCAGACCCTCGACCGGAACAGGGGGCACTGAAGCTTTCTTT
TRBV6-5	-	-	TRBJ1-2	CASRQGPGYGYTF	TGTGCCAGCAGGCAGGGGCCGGGCTATGGCTACACCTTC
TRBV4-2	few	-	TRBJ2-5	CASSQSPGQVGTQYF	TGTGCCAGCAGCCAGTCCCCCGGCCAGGTGGGGACCCAGTACTTC
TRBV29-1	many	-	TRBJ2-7	CSVGRDSYEQYF	TGCAGCGTTGGGCGGGATTCATACGAGCAGTACTTC
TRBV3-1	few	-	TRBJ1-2	CASSPRFWGNYGYTF	TGTGCCAGCAGCCCAAGATTCTGGGGTAACTATGGCTACACCTTC
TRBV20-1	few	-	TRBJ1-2	CSARDRAGHNYGYTF	TGCAGTGCTAGGGACCGCGCGGGGCATAACTATGGCTACACCTTC
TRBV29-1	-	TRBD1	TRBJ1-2	CSAGQGEDYGYTF	TGCAGCGCCGGACAGGGGGAGGACTATGGCTACACCTTC
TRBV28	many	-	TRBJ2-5	CASRERGNPETQYF	TGTGCCAGCAGGGAAAGAGGGAACCCAGAGACCCAGTACTTC
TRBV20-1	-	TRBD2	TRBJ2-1	CSASVRLAGGLEDEQFF	TGCAGTGCTAGTGTCAGACTAGCGGGGGGGCTCGAGGATGAGCAGTTCTTC
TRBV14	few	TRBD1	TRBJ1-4	CASSQGSRTGEEKLFF	TGTGCCAGCAGCCAAGGATCCCGGACAGGAGAAGAAAAACTGTTTTTT
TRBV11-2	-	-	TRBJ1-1	CASSTTLFGYTEAFF	TGTGCCAGCAGCACAACCCTTTTTGGGTACACTGAAGCTTTCTTT
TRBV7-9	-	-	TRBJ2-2	CASSPRLPEAGELFF	TGTGCCAGCAGCCCCAGACTTCCTGAGGCCGGGGAGCTGTTTTTT
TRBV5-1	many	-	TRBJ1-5	CASSPGVGQPQHF	TGTGCCAGCAGTCCAGGGGTGGGTCAGCCCCAGCATTTT
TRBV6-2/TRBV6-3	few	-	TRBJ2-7	CASSYRHLVPYEQYF	TGTGCCAGCAGTTACCGTCACCTCGTACCCTACGAGCAGTACTTC
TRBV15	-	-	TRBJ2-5	CATSRDFGQETQYF	TGTGCCACCAGCAGAGATTTCGGCCAAGAGACCCAGTACTTC
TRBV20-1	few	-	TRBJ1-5	CSARDRRSNQPQHF	TGCAGTGCTAGGGACCGACGGAGCAATCAGCCCCAGCATTTT
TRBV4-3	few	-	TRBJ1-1	CASSRLSYVPDTEAFF	TGCGCCAGCAGCCGGCTAAGTTATGTCCCGGACACTGAAGCTTTCTTT
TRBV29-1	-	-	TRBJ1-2	CSVERADYGYTF	TGCAGCGTTGAAAGGGCCGACTATGGCTACACCTTC
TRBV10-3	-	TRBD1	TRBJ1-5	CAISSARDRPSADQHF	TGTGCCATCAGCTCCGCCCGGGACAGGCCCTCCGCGGACCAGCATTTT
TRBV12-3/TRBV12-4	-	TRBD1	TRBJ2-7	CASSSTSRTGAYEQYF	TGTGCCAGCAGTTCGACGTCCCGGACAGGGGCCTACGAGCAGTACTTC
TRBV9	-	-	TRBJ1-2	CASSVVVSGGGYTF	TGTGCCAGCAGCGTAGTCGTCTCCGGAGGAGGCTACACCTTC
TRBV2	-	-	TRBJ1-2	CASKVGLNYGYTF	TGTGCCAGCAAGGTCGGCCTAAACTATGGCTACACCTTC
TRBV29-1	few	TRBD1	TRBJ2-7	CSVVMGTGAPELWYEQYF	TGCAGCGTCGTTATGGGGACAGGGGCTCCTGAGCTATGGTACGAGCAGTACTTC
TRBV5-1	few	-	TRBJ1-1	CASSPNTGGTEAFF	TGCGCCAGCAGCCCGAACACAGGTGGCACTGAAGCTTTCTTT
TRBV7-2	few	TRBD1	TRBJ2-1	CASSLQTGPQPTYNEQFF	TGTGCCAGCAGCTTGCAGACAGGGCCCCAACCCACTTACAATGAGCAGTTCTTC
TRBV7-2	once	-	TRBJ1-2	CASSLAAVGGYGYTF	TGTGCCAGCAGCTTAGCGGCGGTGGGGGGGTATGGCTACACCTTC
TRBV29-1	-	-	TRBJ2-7	CSVITRDEQYF	TGCAGCGTTATAACCAGGGACGAGCAGTACTTC
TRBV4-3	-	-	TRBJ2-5	CASSQGQEETQYF	TGCGCCAGCAGCCAAGGACAGGAAGAGACCCAGTACTTC
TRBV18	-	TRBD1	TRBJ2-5	CASSPRDRDSETQYF	TGTGCCAGCTCACCCCGGGACAGGGATAGCGAGACCCAGTACTTC
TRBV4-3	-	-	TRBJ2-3	CASSQDWGAKADTQYF	TGCGCCAGCAGCCAAGATTGGGGGGCCAAGGCAGATACGCAGTATTTT
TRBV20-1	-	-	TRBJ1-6	CSAPTRVDNSPLHF	TGCAGTGCCCCGACCAGGGTAGATAATTCACCCCTCCACTTT
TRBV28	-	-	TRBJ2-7	CASSFPRDSVYEQYF	TGTGCCAGCAGTTTCCCGCGGGACAGCGTCTACGAGCAGTACTTC
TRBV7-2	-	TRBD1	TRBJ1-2	CASSLQGAFSYTF	TGTGCCAGCAGCTTACAGGGGGCCTTTAGCTACACCTTC
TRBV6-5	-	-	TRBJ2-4	CASSSTWGTTDSLAKNIQYF	TGTGCCAGCAGTTCCACCTGGGGGACCACAGACTCCCTAGCCAAAAACATTCAGTACTTC
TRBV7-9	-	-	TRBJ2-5	CASSPRGAALETQYF	TGTGCCAGCAGCCCCAGGGGGGCCGCGCTGGAGACCCAGTACTTC
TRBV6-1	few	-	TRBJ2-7	CASTLLSGGYEQYF	TGTGCCAGCACCTTACTCTCCGGGGGCTACGAGCAGTACTTC
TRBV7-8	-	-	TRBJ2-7	CASSLREGPLSWQYF	TGTGCCAGCAGCTTAAGAGAGGGGCCCCTTAGTTGGCAGTACTTC
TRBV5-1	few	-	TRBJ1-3	CASSPRVGATGNTIYF	TGCGCCAGCAGTCCCCGAGTGGGAGCTACTGGAAACACCATATATTTT
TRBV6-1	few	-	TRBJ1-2	CASSDLGSRRYGYTF	TGTGCCAGCAGTGATCTAGGAAGTCGGCGGTATGGCTACACCTTC
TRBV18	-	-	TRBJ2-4	CASSPQGSYGQYF	TGTGCCAGCTCACCGCAGGGTTCCTACGGGCAGTACTTC
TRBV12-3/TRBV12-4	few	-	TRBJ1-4	CASSLNPGQWANEKLFF	TGTGCCAGCAGTTTAAACCCTGGGCAGTGGGCTAATGAAAAACTGTTTTTT
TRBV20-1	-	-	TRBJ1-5	CSAQPGGNQPQHF	TGCAGTGCGCAACCAGGGGGCAATCAGCCCCAGCATTTT